This T cell receptor (beta chain) was retrieved from a study of human T cells and chemical hapten exposure. About the study: An area of 2 cm by approximately 2 cm on upper inner arm skin received 2% DPC for sensitization. Patients had diphenylcyclopropenone applied to the scalp weekly throughout the roughly 22-week study.

TCRdb re-analysed the RACE reads in MiXCR, keeping a single row per CDR3 protein. The table shows about 350,000 distinct CDR3 sequences, with under 6.5% occurring only once. Specified time point: patch test 2, 6 weeks after DPC sensitization. Treatment here: therapeutic diphenylcyclopropenone sensitization with weekly scalp DPC. Sample donors consisted of patients with alopecia, aged 18 to 70 years, who were suitable for DPC. Note on this clonotype: One base away lies a much larger clone, so this may be a sequencing read error.

Germline-derived CDR1 and CDR2 are SQVTM and ANQGSEA. The CDR3 sequence is 15 residues long. The junction had 8 bases not matched to a gene; V was cut back by 7 bases and J by 3 bases. The sample was whole blood, taken in connection with sensitization to the hapten diphenylcyclopropenone (DPC). The receptor was isolated from a young woman with alopecia areata. Some clones in this sample may be carry-over from other donors' samples. The chain combines TRBV29-1 with TRBJ1-6; 8 bases align to TRBD1. The CDR3 here is CSARTGSYYNSPLHF. CDR3 DNA sequence: TGCAGCGCCCGGACAGGGAGCTACTATAATTCACCCCTCCACTTT.